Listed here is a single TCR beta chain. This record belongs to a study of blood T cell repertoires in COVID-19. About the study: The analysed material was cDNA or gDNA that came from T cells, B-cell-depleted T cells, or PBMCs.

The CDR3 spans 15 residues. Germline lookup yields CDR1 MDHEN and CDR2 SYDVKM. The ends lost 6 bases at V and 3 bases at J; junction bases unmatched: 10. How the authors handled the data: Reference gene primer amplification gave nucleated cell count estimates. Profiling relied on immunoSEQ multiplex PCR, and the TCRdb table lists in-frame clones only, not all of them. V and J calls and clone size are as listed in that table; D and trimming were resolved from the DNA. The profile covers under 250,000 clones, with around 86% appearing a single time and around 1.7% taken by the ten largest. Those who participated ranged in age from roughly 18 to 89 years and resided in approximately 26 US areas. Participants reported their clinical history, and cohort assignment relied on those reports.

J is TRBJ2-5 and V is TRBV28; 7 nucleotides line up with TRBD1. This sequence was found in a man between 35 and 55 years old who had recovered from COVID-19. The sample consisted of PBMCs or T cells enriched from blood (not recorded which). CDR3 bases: TGTGCCAGCAGAGCCTCGACAGGGAATGAAGAGACCCAGTACTTC. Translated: CASRASTGNEETQYF.